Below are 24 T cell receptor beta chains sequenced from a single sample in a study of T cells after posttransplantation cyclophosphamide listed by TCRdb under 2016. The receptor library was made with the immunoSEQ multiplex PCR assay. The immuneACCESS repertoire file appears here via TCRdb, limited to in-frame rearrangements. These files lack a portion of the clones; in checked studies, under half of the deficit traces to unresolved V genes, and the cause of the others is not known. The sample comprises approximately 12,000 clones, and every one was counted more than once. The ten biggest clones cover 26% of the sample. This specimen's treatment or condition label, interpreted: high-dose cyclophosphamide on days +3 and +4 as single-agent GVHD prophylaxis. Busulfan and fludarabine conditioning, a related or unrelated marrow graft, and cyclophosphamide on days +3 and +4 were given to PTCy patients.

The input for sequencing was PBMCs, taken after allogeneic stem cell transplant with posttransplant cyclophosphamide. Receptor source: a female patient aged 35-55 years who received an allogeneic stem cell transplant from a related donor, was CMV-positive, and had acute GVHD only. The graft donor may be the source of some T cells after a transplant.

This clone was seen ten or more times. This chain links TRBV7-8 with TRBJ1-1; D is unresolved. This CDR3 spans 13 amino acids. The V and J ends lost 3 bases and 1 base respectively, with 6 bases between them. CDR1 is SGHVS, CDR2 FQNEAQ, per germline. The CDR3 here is CASSFNPNTEAFF. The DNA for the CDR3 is TGTGCCAGCAGCTTCAATCCGAACACTGAAGCTTTCTTT.

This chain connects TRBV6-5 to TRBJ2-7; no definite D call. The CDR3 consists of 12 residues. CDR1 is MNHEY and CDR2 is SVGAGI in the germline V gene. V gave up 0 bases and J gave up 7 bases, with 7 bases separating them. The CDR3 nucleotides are TGTGCCAGCAGTTACTCTAGAAATGAGCAGTACTTC. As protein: CASSYSRNEQYF.

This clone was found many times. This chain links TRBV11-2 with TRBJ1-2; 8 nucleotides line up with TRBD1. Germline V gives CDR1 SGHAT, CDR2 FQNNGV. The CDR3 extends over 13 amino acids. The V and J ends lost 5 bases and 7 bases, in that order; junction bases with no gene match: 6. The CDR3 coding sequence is TGTGCCAGCAGCGACGGACAGGGCGGTGGCTACACCTTC. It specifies CASSDGQGGGYTF.

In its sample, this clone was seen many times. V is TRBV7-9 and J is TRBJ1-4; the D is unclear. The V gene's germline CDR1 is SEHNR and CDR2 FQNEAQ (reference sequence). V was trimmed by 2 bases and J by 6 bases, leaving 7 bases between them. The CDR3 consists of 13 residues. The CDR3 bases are TGTGCCAGCAGCTTACCTCTCGATGAAAAACTGTTTTTT. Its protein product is CASSLPLDEKLFF.

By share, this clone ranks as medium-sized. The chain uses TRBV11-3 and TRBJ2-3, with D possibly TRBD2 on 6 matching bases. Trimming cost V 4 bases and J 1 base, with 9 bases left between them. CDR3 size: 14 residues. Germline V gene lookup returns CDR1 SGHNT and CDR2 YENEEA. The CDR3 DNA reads TGTGCCAGCAGCTCCCGGAGGGGCACAGATACGCAGTATTTT. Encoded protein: CASSSRRGTDTQYF.

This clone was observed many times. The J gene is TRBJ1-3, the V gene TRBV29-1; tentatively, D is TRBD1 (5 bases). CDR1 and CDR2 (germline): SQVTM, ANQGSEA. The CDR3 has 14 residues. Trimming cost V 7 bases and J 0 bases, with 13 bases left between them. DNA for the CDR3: TGCAGCGGGGGGGGGACGGCCTCTGGAAACACCATATATTTT. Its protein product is CSGGGTASGNTIYF.

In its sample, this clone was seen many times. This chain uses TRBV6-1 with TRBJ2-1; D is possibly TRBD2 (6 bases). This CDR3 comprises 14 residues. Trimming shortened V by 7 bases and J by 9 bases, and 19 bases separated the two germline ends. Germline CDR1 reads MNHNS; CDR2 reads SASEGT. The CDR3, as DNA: TGTGCCAGCACCCTAGCGCCCCTCAGGGTTGAGCAGTTCTTC. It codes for CASTLAPLRVEQFF.

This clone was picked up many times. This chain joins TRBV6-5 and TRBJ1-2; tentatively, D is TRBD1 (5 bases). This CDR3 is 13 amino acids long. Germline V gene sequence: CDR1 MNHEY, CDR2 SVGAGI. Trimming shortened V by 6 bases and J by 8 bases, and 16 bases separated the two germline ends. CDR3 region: CASSRWPGQGYTF. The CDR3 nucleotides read TGTGCCAGCAGCCGGTGGCCAGGGCAAGGCTACACCTTC.

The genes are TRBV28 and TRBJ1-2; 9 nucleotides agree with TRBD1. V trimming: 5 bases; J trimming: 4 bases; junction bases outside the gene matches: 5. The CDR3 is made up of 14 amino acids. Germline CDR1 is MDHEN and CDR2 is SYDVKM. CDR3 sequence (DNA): TGTGCCAGCAGTACCGGACAGGGGCCCTATGGCTACACCTTC. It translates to CASSTGQGPYGYTF.

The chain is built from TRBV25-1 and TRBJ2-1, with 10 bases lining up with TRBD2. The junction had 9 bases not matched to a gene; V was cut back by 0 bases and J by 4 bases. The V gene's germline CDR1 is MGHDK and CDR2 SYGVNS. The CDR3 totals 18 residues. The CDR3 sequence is CASSEYPGVAGGYNEQFF. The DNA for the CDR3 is TGTGCCAGCAGTGAATACCCCGGGGTAGCGGGGGGTTACAATGAGCAGTTCTTC.

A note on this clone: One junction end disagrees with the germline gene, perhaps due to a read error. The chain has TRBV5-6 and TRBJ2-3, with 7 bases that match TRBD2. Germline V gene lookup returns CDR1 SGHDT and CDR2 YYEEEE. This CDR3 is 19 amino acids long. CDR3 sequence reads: CASSLGRARLRASTDTQYF. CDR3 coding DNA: TGTGCAAGCAGCTTGGGGAGGGCCCGCCTTCGGGCTAGCACAGATACGCAGTATTTT.

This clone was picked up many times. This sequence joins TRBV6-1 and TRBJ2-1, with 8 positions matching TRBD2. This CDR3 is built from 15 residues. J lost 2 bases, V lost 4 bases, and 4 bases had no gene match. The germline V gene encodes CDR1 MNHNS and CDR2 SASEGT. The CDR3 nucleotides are TGTGCCAGCAGTGGATCAGCGGGGGCCTACAATGAGCAGTTCTTC. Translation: CASSGSAGAYNEQFF.

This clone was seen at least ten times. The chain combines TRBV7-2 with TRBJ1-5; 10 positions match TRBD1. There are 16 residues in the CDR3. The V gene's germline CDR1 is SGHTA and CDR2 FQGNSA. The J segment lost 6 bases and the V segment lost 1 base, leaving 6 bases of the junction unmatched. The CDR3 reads CASSLVSGTGVQPQHF. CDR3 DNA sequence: TGTGCCAGCAGCTTAGTGTCCGGGACAGGGGTTCAGCCCCAGCATTTT.

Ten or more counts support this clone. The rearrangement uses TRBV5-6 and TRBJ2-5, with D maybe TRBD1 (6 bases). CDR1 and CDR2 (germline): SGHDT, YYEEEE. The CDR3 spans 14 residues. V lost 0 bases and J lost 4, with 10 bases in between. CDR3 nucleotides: TGTGCCAGCAGCTTGGGACAGGATCGAGAGACCCAGTACTTC. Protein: CASSLGQDRETQYF.

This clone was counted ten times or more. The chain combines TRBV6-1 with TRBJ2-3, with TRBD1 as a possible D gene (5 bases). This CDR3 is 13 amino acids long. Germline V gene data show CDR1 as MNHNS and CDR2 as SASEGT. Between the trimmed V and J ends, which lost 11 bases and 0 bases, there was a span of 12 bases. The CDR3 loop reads CASGLRSTDTQYF. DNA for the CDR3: TGTGCCTCAGGGCTACGTAGCACAGATACGCAGTATTTT.

This chain's CDR3 is CASSQEVAGGPGETQYF. In DNA form, the CDR3 reads TGCGCCAGCAGCCAAGAAGTAGCGGGAGGGCCAGGAGAGACCCAGTACTTC. The rearrangement links TRBV4-3 to TRBJ2-5; TRBD2 matches 11 bases. CDR3 length equals 17 residues. V gave up 0 bases and J gave up 4 bases; unmatched junction bases: 7. From germline, CDR1 is LGHNA and CDR2 YSLEER.

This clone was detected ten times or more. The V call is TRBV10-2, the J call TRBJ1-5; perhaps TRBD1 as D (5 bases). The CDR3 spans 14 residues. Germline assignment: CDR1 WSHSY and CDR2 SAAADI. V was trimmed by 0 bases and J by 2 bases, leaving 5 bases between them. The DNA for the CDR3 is TGCGCCAGCAGTGAGTCAGGGGGCAATCAGCCCCAGCATTTT. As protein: CASSESGGNQPQHF.

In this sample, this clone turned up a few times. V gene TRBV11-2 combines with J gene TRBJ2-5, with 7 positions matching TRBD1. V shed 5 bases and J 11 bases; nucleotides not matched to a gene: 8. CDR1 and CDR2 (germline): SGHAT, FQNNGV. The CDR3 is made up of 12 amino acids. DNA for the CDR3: TGTGCCAGCAGCCCGGGGACAGCGGAGCAGTACTTC. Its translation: CASSPGTAEQYF.

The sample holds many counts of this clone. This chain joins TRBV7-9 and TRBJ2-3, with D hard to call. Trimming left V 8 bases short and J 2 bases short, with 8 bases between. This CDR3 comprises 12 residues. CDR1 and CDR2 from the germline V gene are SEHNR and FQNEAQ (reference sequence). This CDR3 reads CASLQATDTQYF. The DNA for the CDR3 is TGTGCCAGCCTTCAGGCCACAGATACGCAGTATTTT.

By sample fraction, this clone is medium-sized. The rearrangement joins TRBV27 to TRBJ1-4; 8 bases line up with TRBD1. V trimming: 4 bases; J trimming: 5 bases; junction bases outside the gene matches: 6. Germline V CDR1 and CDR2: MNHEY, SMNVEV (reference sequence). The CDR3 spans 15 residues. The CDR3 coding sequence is TGTGCCAGCAGTTCGAGGACAGGGACGAATGAAAAACTGTTTTTT. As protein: CASSSRTGTNEKLFF. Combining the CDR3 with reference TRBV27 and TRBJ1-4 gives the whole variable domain EAQVTQNPRYLITVTGKKLTVTCSQNMNHEYMSWYRQDPGLGLRQIYYSMNVEVTDKGDVPEGYKVSRKEKRNFPLILESPSPNQTSLYFCASSSRTGTNEKLFFGSGTQLSVL.

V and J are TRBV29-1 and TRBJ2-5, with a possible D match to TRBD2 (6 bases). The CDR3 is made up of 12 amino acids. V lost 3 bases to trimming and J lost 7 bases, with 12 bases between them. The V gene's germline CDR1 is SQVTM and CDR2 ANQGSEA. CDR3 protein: CSVDPGDRTQYF. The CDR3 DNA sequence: TGCAGCGTTGATCCGGGAGATAGGACCCAGTACTTC.

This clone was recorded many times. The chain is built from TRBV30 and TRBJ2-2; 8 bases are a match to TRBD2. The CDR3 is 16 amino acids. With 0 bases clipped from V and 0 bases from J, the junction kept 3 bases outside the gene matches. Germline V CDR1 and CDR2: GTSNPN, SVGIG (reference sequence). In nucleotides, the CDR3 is TGTGCCTGGAGTGTACGAGCGGGAGCGAACACCGGGGAGCTGTTTTTT. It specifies CAWSVRAGANTGELFF.

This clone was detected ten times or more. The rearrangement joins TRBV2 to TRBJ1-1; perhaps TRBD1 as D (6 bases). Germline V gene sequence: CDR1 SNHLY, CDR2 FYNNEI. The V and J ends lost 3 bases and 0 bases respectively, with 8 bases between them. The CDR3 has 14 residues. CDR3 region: CASSDQGMNTEAFF. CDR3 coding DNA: TGTGCCAGCAGTGATCAGGGGATGAACACTGAAGCTTTCTTT.

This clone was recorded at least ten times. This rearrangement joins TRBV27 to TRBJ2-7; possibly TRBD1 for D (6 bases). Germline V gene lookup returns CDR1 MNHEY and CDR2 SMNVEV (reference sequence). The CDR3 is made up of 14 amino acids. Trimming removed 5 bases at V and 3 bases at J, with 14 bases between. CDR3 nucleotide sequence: TGTGCCAGCAGTATACAGGGACCAAACTACGAGCAGTACTTC. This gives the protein CASSIQGPNYEQYF.